This record covers a single T cell receptor beta chain. The CDR3 is 18 amino acids. Germline-derived CDR1 and CDR2 are LNHDA and SQIVND (reference sequence). V lost 5 bases, J lost 4 bases, and 23 bases lay in between. The record originates from a study of shared clonotypes between healthy human individuals. For the study at large: Participating donors consisted of a couple of women and a few men aged 18 to 49.

All of the donors resided in Nashville, Tennessee, and each was a Caucasian adult. Clones were read by immunoSEQ multiplex PCR, and TCRdb kept only the in-frame ones, dropping some. Of roughly 490,000 clones listed, less than 80% are singletons. The chain couples TRBV19 to TRBJ1-4; a possible D gene is TRBD1 (5 bases). Source material: PBMCs. The TCR sequence derives from a woman aged 35 to 49 in good health. Some clones in this sample may be carry-over from other donors' samples. The CDR3 loop is CASSGVGTPGAFNEKLFF. The DNA for the CDR3 is TGTGCCAGTAGTGGGGTAGGGACGCCGGGTGCTTTTAATGAAAAACTGTTTTTT.